A single sample is the source of the 14 T cell receptor beta chains below, sequenced in a study of cytomegalovirus exposure and HLA in healthy donors. Amplification used 60 Vbeta primers and 13 Jbeta primers. Method: immunoSEQ multiplex PCR; TCRdb's copy keeps in-frame clones and lacks some. The sample has over 100,000 clones; roughly 85% are singletons. Sequencing was done on a sample of PBMCs. These TCRs come from a man in his 60s in good health and CMV-seropositive.

This chain uses TRBV30 with TRBJ2-1, with 7 bases matching TRBD1. Germline CDR1 and CDR2: GTSNPN and SVGIG (reference sequence). This CDR3 comprises 12 residues. V dropped 3 bases and J dropped 12; count of bases not matched to a gene: 8. The CDR3 DNA sequence: TGTGCCTGGAGAGCGACAGGGACGGGGCAGTTCTTC. Translation: CAWRATGTGQFF.

V and J are TRBV6-5 and TRBJ1-6, with D perhaps TRBD1 (5 bases). This CDR3 has 15 amino acids. The germline CDR1 and CDR2 sequences are MNHEY and SVGAGI. Trimming took 5 bases from V and 5 from J, leaving 13 bases between them. The CDR3 sequence: CASSPRGSNNSPLHF. CDR3 sequence (DNA): TGTGCCAGCAGTCCAAGGGGATCCAATAATTCACCCCTCCACTTT.

This clone has just one count. At one boundary the junction diverges from the germline segment, which might be a read error. The V and J genes are TRBV19 and TRBJ1-6, with 8 positions matching TRBD1. The CDR3 length is 16 residues. Germline V lookup: CDR1 LNHDA, CDR2 SQIVND (reference sequence). The CDR3 loop reads CASNILPGGSNSPLHF. In DNA, the CDR3 is TGTGCCAGTAATATACTGCCAGGGGGCAGTAATTCACCCCTCCACTTT. Based on the CDR3 plus reference TRBV19 and TRBJ1-6, the full variable domain is DGGITQSPKYLFRKEGQNVTLSCEQNLNHDAMYWYRQDPGQGLRLIYYSQIVNDFQKGDIAEGYSVSREKKESFPLTVTSAQKNPTAFYLCASNILPGGSNSPLHFGNGTRLTVT.

The chain uses TRBV6-6 and TRBJ2-2; 7 nucleotides align to TRBD1. The CDR3 contains 15 residues. Germline CDR1 is MNHNY and CDR2 is SVGAGI (reference sequence). The ends lost 5 bases at V and 4 bases at J; junction bases unmatched: 7. Written as DNA, the CDR3 is TGTGCCAGCAGTCCGGGACAGTCTGGCACCGGGGAGCTGTTTTTT. This sequence encodes CASSPGQSGTGELFF.

The chain links TRBV9 to TRBJ2-5; tentative D call: TRBD1 (5 bases). Germline CDR1 is SGDLS and CDR2 is YYNGEE. V lost 3 bases and J 7 bases, leaving 19 bases between the germline ends. The CDR3 is made up of 15 amino acids. The DNA of the CDR3 is TGTGCCAGCAGCGAAACTTGGGCAGGGCCCACGACCCAGTACTTC. Its translation: CASSETWAGPTTQYF.

The rearrangement links TRBV10-3 to TRBJ2-3, with 7 bases fitting TRBD2. Germline V gene data show CDR1 as ENHRY and CDR2 as SYGVKD. This CDR3 is 18 amino acids long. Trimming at V came to 0 bases and at J to 0 bases, leaving 9 bases not matched to a gene. CDR3 in amino acids: CAISESTRLASSTDTQYF. The CDR3, as DNA: TGTGCCATCAGTGAGTCGACCCGACTAGCTTCTAGCACAGATACGCAGTATTTT.

The chain links TRBV6-4 to TRBJ1-2; unclear D gene. V gave up 6 bases and J gave up 1 base, with 15 bases separating them. Per germline, CDR1 MRHNA and CDR2 SNTAGT. The CDR3 loop spans 15 amino acids. The CDR3 coding sequence is TGTGCCAGCAGACGGAGCAGTCAGTATAACTATGGCTACACCTTC. This gives the protein CASRRSSQYNYGYTF.

The V call is TRBV11-1, the J call TRBJ1-2; D may be TRBD1 (5 bases). The length of the CDR3 is 13 residues. The V end lost 5 bases, the J end lost 8 bases, and 15 bases lay between the germline ends. Per the germline V gene, CDR1 is SGHAT and CDR2 is FQDESV (reference sequence). The CDR3 DNA is TGTGCCAGCAGCCCCCCGGGGGGTGAAGGCTACACCTTC. Amino acids: CASSPPGGEGYTF.

This chain joins TRBV11-2 and TRBJ1-6, with D unclear. Trimming pared 2 bases from V and 7 bases from J, leaving 9 bases between. This CDR3 contains 14 residues. The germline V gene encodes CDR1 SGHAT and CDR2 FQNNGV. In DNA, the CDR3 is TGTGCCAGCAGCTTACAGGCTGCGAATTCACCCCTCCACTTT. Its protein product is CASSLQAANSPLHF.

The gene calls are TRBV10-1 and TRBJ1-4; D may be TRBD1 (5 bases). The CDR3 has 13 residues. Germline CDR1 WNHNN, CDR2 SYGVQD (reference sequence). Trimming pared 6 bases from V and 4 bases from J, leaving 9 bases between. This CDR3 is CASRAGLNEKLFF. In DNA form, the CDR3 reads TGCGCCAGCAGAGCGGGACTTAATGAAAAACTGTTTTTT.

The J gene is TRBJ1-2, the V gene TRBV29-1, with 8 bases that match TRBD1. The CDR3 loop spans 14 amino acids. CDR1 and CDR2 (germline): SQVTM, ANQGSEA. Trimming removed 3 bases from V and 5 bases from J; junction bases left unmatched: 8. In nucleotides, the CDR3 is TGCAGCGTTGATGCGGGACAGGCACGTTATGGCTACACCTTC. It specifies CSVDAGQARYGYTF.

The chain has TRBV19 and TRBJ1-3; D is unclear. Trimming took 2 bases from V and 3 from J, leaving 14 bases between them. Germline-derived CDR1 and CDR2 are LNHDA and SQIVND (reference sequence). The CDR3 is made up of 16 amino acids. In nucleotides, the CDR3 is TGTGCCAGTAGTATAAGAGCCGGGAGGGATGGAAACACCATATATTTT. Translation: CASSIRAGRDGNTIYF.

This clone was observed once. The V and J genes are TRBV27 and TRBJ1-1, with TRBD1 identical over 8 bases. Looked up from germline, CDR1 is MNHEY and CDR2 is SMNVEV (reference sequence). After removal of 7 bases from V and 0 bases from J, the junction contained 16 bases not matched to a gene. The CDR3 consists of 18 residues. The CDR3 DNA is TGTGCCAGCACCCTATTATGGACAGGGAGGCCCATGAACACTGAAGCTTTCTTT. Translation: CASTLLWTGRPMNTEAFF.

The V call is TRBV5-1, the J call TRBJ2-5; 10 positions agree with TRBD2. The J call may not be correct, given that the DNA end is closer to TRBJ2-7. Germline V gene data show CDR1 as SGHRS and CDR2 as YFSETQ. This CDR3 region has 14 residues. The CDR3, as DNA: TGCGCCAGCAGCTCGAGCGGGGGGGCCTACGAGCAGTACTTC. This sequence encodes CASSSSGGAYEQYF.